The entry below describes one T cell receptor (beta chain). What it binds is unknown. The sample is drawn from a study of CD4+ T cells in melanoma. Findings of the study overall: In melanoma, neoantigen-specific CD4+ T cells reportedly differed in differentiation state. CD8+ T cell, macrophage and B cell function reportedly correlated with neoantigen-specific CD4+ T cells.

V gave up 8 bases and J gave up 6 bases, with 25 bases separating them. The germline CDR1 and CDR2 sequences are MNHEY and SMNVEV (reference sequence). The CDR3 covers 16 residues. Profiling relied on immunoSEQ multiplex PCR, and the TCRdb table lists in-frame clones only, not all of them. The data contain roughly 110,000 clones, approximately 90% of them seen just once; the ten biggest clones take up 2.5% to 3.5%. The source is a human donor with melanoma. Sequencing input: peripheral blood. The chain couples TRBV27 to TRBJ2-5; possibly TRBD2 for D (6 bases). CDR3 bases: TGTGCCAGCCGGGGACTGCAAAAAGGGGAAGGAAAGACCCAGTACTTC. Translating it yields CASRGLQKGEGKTQYF.